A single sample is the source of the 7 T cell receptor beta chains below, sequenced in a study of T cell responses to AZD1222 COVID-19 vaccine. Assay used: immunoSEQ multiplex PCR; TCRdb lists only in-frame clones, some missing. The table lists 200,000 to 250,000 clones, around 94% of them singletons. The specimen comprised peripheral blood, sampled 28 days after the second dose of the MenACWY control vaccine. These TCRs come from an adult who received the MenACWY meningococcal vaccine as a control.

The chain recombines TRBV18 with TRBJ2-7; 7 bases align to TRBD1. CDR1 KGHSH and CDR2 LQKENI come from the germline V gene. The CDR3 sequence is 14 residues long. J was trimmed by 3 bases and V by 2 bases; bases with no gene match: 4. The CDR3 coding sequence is TGTGCCAGCTCACCAATAGGACAGGACTACGAGCAGTACTTC. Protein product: CASSPIGQDYEQYF.

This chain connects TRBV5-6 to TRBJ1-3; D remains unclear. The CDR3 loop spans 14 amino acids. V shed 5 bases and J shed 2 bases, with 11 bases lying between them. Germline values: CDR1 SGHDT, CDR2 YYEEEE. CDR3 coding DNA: TGTGCCAGCAGTATACGCTGGGCTGGAAACACCATATATTTT. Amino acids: CASSIRWAGNTIYF.

The CDR3 region has the DNA TGTGCCAGCAGCCAAGCCGAAGCCCGGGACACTGAAGCTTTCTTT. Translated, it gives CASSQAEARDTEAFF. The J gene is TRBJ1-1, the V gene TRBV4-2; D not resolved. CDR3 length equals 15 residues. Germline V gene lookup returns CDR1 LGHNA and CDR2 YNFKEQ. V was cut by 1 base and J by 3 bases, with 12 bases left in between.

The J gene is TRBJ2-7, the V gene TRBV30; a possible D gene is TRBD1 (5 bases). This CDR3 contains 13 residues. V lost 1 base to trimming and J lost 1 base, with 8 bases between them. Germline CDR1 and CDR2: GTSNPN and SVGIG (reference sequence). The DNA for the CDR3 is TGTGCCTGGAGTGGAGACAGATCCTACGAGCAGTACTTC. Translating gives CAWSGDRSYEQYF.

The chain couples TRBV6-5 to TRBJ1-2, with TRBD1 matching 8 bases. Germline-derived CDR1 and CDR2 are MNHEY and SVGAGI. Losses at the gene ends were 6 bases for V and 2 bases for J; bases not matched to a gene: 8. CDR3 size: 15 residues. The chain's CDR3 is CASSKGQEGNYGYTF. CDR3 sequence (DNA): TGTGCCAGCAGCAAGGGACAGGAGGGGAACTATGGCTACACCTTC.

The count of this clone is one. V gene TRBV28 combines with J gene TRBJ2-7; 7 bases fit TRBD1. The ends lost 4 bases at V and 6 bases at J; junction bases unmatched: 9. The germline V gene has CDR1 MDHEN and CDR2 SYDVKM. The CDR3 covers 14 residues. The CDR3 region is CASSSLGGSTEQYF. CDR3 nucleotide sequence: TGTGCCAGCAGTTCCCTAGGGGGCTCTACCGAGCAGTACTTC.

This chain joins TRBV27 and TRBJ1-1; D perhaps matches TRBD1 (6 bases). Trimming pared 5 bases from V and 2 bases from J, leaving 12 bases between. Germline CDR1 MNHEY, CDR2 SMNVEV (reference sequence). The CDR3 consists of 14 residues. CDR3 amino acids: CASSTGHQNTEAFF. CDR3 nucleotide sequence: TGTGCCAGCAGTACGGGACATCAAAACACTGAAGCTTTCTTT.